These T cell receptor beta chains were read from a single sample in a study of control samples from healthy donors and cancer patients. Profiled with immunoSEQ multiplex PCR; TCRdb holds only in-frame clones, not every one. The sample comprises approximately 84,000 clones, approximately 82% of which are singletons, and about 9.2% rests with the top ten. Sequencing used blood. The receptors were sampled from a woman aged 60-70 years in good health. The CDR3 runs from the conserved cysteine through the conserved F or W. A D gene is named only where the DNA matches it firmly. A clone size is listed for some rows: how often the clone was seen (once, few, many), or a class if it is expanded.

abundance	v_gene	d_gene	j_gene	CDR3aa	CDR3nt
.	TRBV5-1	.	TRBJ1-1	CASSWIGTLDTEAFF	TGCGCCAGCAGCTGGATCGGGACTTTGGACACTGAAGCTTTCTTT
.	TRBV5-5	TRBD1	TRBJ1-4	CASSWQGGSEKLFF	TGTGCCAGCAGCTGGCAGGGGGGAAGTGAAAAACTGTTTTTT
.	TRBV7-2	.	TRBJ1-2	CASSLAQNYGYTF	TGTGCCAGCAGCTTAGCGCAAAACTATGGCTACACCTTC
.	TRBV4-1	.	TRBJ2-7	CASSPTGGGGSYEQYF	TGCGCCAGCAGCCCGACCGGGGGAGGGGGATCCTACGAGCAGTACTTC
.	TRBV19	TRBD2	TRBJ2-5	CASSTYQREGPETQYF	TGTGCCAGTAGTACCTACCAGCGGGAGGGCCCCGAGACCCAGTACTTC
.	TRBV12-3/TRBV12-4	TRBD1	TRBJ1-5	CASSGQVPWAQHF	TGTGCCAGCAGCGGACAGGTGCCCTGGGCCCAGCATTTT
.	TRBV27	TRBD2	TRBJ2-5	CASSGTSGSNKETQYF	TGTGCCAGCAGCGGGACTAGCGGGAGCAACAAGGAGACCCAGTACTTC
.	TRBV5-1	.	TRBJ2-7	CASRPDRRESYEQYF	TGCGCCAGCAGGCCCGACAGGAGAGAATCCTACGAGCAGTACTTC
.	TRBV5-6	TRBD1	TRBJ1-3	CASSMDREAVFSGNTIYF	TGTGCCAGCAGCATGGACAGGGAGGCGGTTTTCTCTGGAAACACCATATATTTT
.	TRBV9	.	TRBJ2-3	CASSVEGGDATQYF	TGTGCCAGCAGCGTAGAGGGGGGGGACGCTACGCAGTATTTT
.	TRBV28	.	TRBJ1-1	CASSLLRGLAFF	TGTGCCAGCAGTTTGCTCAGGGGCCTAGCTTTCTTT
.	TRBV5-1	TRBD2	TRBJ2-1	CASSIAGRNEQFF	TGCGCCAGCAGCATAGCGGGGCGGAATGAGCAGTTCTTC
.	TRBV6-6	.	TRBJ2-7	CASSYRRDSYEQYF	TGTGCCAGCAGTTACAGGCGGGACAGCTACGAGCAGTACTTC
.	TRBV4-1	.	TRBJ1-4	CASSQGPGTNEKLFF	TGCGCCAGCAGCCAAGGTCCGGGGACGAATGAAAAACTGTTTTTT
.	TRBV5-1	.	TRBJ2-3	CASSPNQGVRTDTQYF	TGCGCCAGCAGCCCAAATCAGGGTGTACGCACAGATACGCAGTATTTT
.	TRBV7-9	.	TRBJ2-4	CASSLEPGNIQYF	TGTGCCAGCAGCTTAGAGCCCGGAAACATTCAGTACTTC
.	TRBV19	TRBD2	TRBJ2-3	CASSIAGGADTQYF	TGTGCCAGTAGTATAGCGGGAGGAGCAGATACGCAGTATTTT
.	TRBV5-1	.	TRBJ1-2	CASSLNLGSYGYTF	TGCGCCAGCAGCTTGAATCTAGGCAGCTATGGCTACACCTTC
.	TRBV18	.	TRBJ2-3	CASSLHRGRSDTQYF	TGTGCCAGCTCACTCCACCGGGGGAGATCAGATACGCAGTATTTT
.	TRBV27	.	TRBJ1-5	CASSTTRTGQPQHF	TGTGCCAGCAGTACCACCCGGACGGGGCAGCCCCAGCATTTT
.	TRBV9	.	TRBJ1-3	CASSVDGGGNTIYF	TGTGCCAGCAGCGTAGACGGGGGAGGGAACACCATATATTTT
.	TRBV5-1	TRBD1	TRBJ1-1	CASSLGYRPKTGVRTEAFF	TGCGCCAGCAGCTTGGGGTACCGACCGAAGACAGGGGTCAGAACTGAAGCTTTCTTT
.	TRBV24-1	.	TRBJ1-1	CATARGRGTEAFF	TGTGCCACGGCGAGGGGGAGGGGCACTGAAGCTTTCTTT
.	TRBV7-6	.	TRBJ1-5	CASSLDEGLNQPQHF	TGTGCCAGCAGCTTAGATGAGGGTCTCAATCAGCCCCAGCATTTT
.	TRBV18	.	TRBJ1-4	CASSPRGEKLFF	TGTGCCAGCTCACCACGCGGTGAAAAACTGTTTTTT
once	TRBV4-2	TRBD2	TRBJ2-1	CASSRTFGLEDNEQFF	TGTGCCAGCAGCCGAACCTTCGGACTAGAGGACAATGAGCAGTTCTTC
.	TRBV7-9	.	TRBJ1-4	CASRGRTTNEKLFF	TGTGCCAGCCGAGGACGTACTACTAATGAAAAACTGTTTTTT
.	TRBV2	.	TRBJ2-7	CASSEGFGQYF	TGTGCCAGCAGTGAGGGATTCGGGCAGTACTTC
.	TRBV7-2	TRBD2	TRBJ2-7	CASSATGLAGGQVYF	TGTGCCAGCAGCGCTACGGGACTAGCGGGAGGGCAGGTGTACTTC
.	TRBV2	.	TRBJ1-4	CASSSGGGMREKLFF	TGTGCCAGCAGTTCCGGGGGCGGAATGCGAGAAAAACTGTTTTTT
.	TRBV6-5	.	TRBJ1-2	CASSPLTWEGYTF	TGTGCCAGCAGTCCTTTGACCTGGGAGGGCTACACCTTC
.	TRBV5-1	TRBD2	TRBJ2-3	CASSSRGLAGATDTQYF	TGCGCCAGCAGCTCTCGCGGACTAGCGGGAGCCACAGATACGCAGTATTTT
.	TRBV6-5	TRBD1	TRBJ1-2	CASSSSTGPNYGYTF	TGTGCCAGCAGTTCGTCGACAGGGCCCAACTATGGCTACACCTTC
few	TRBV27	.	TRBJ2-7	CASSLLASPEYEQYF	TGTGCCAGCAGTTTATTGGCTAGCCCGGAGTACGAGCAGTACTTC
.	TRBV14	.	TRBJ2-7	CASSQVGWQGNEQYF	TGTGCCAGCAGCCAAGTTGGTTGGCAGGGGAACGAGCAGTACTTC
.	TRBV19	.	TRBJ2-5	CASNRLGETQYF	TGTGCCAGTAATAGGCTTGGGGAGACCCAGTACTTC
.	TRBV19	.	TRBJ1-6	CASSIGQAVDGSPLHF	TGTGCCAGTAGTATAGGCCAGGCGGTCGACGGTTCACCCCTCCACTTT
.	TRBV13	TRBD1	TRBJ1-4	CASSTDRVSEKLFF	TGTGCCAGCAGCACCGACAGGGTTAGTGAAAAACTGTTTTTT
.	TRBV21-1	.	TRBJ2-6	CAGIMPEVSGANVLTF	TGTGCCGGAATTATGCCTGAAGTATCTGGGGCCAACGTCCTGACTTTC
.	TRBV18	TRBD1	TRBJ1-2	CASSTGGASGYTF	TGTGCCAGCTCTACAGGGGGCGCCTCTGGCTACACCTTC
.	TRBV2	TRBD2	TRBJ2-1	CASTQGTSSNEQFF	TGTGCCAGCACTCAAGGGACTAGCAGCAATGAGCAGTTCTTC
.	TRBV11-2	.	TRBJ1-1	CASSLGGGRLNTEAFF	TGTGCCAGCAGCTTAGGGGGTGGACGGTTAAACACTGAAGCTTTCTTT
few	TRBV19	.	TRBJ2-3	CASSIPGTDTQYF	TGTGCCAGTAGTATACCGGGCACAGATACGCAGTATTTT
.	TRBV2	.	TRBJ1-2	CASKNGLLSTVSGYTF	TGTGCCAGCAAAAATGGACTTCTCTCGACGGTCTCTGGCTACACCTTC
.	TRBV12-3/TRBV12-4	.	TRBJ1-2	CASSLGNNYGYTF	TGTGCCAGCAGTTTGGGTAACAACTATGGCTACACCTTC
.	TRBV10-3	TRBD1	TRBJ2-7	CAISEGTGKSYEQYF	TGTGCCATCAGTGAGGGGACAGGGAAATCCTACGAGCAGTACTTC
.	TRBV25-1	TRBD2	TRBJ2-1	CASSEGLAGTNEQFF	TGTGCCAGCAGTGAAGGACTAGCGGGAACCAATGAGCAGTTCTTC
.	TRBV28	.	TRBJ1-5	CASSLREYSNQPQHF	TGTGCCAGCAGCCTCAGGGAATATAGCAATCAGCCCCAGCATTTT
once	TRBV3-1/TRBV3-2	.	TRBJ2-7	CASSQSVAGLEQYF	TGTGCCAGCAGCCAATCGGTGGCGGGGCTCGAGCAGTACTTC
.	TRBV10-1	.	TRBJ1-6	CASSAGSNSPLHF	TGCGCCAGCAGTGCAGGGAGTAATTCACCCCTCCACTTT
.	TRBV2	.	TRBJ1-3	CASSSQGTSGNTIYF	TGTGCCAGCAGTTCTCAGGGAACCTCTGGAAACACCATATATTTT
.	TRBV5-6	TRBD2	TRBJ2-3	CASSSPGTSGGSTDTQYF	TGTGCCAGCAGCTCCCCCGGGACTAGCGGGGGGAGCACAGATACGCAGTATTTT
few	TRBV2	.	TRBJ2-7	CASSVQGYEQYF	TGTGCCAGCAGTGTCCAGGGCTACGAGCAGTACTTC